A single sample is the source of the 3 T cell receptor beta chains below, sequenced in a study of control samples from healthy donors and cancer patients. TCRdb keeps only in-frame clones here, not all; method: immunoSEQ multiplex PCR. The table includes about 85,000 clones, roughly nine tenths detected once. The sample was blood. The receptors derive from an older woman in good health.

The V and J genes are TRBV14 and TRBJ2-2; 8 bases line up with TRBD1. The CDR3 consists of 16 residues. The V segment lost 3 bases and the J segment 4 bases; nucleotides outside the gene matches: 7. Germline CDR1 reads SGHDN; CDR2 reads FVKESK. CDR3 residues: CASSHERTGLTGELFF. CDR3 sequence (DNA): TGTGCCAGCAGCCATGAACGGACAGGGCTCACCGGGGAGCTGTTTTTT. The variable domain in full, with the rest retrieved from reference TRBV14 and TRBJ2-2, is EAGVTQFPSHSVIEKGQTVTLRCDPISGHDNLYWYRRVMGKEIKFLLHFVKESKQDESGMPNNRFLAERTGGTYSTLKVQPAELEDSGVYFCASSHERTGLTGELFFGEGSRLTVL.

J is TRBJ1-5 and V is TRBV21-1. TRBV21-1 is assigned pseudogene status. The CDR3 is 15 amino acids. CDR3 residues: CASSKGKRGNQPQHF. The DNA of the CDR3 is TGTGCCAGCAGCAAAGGGAAGAGGGGCAATCAGCCCCAGCATTTT.

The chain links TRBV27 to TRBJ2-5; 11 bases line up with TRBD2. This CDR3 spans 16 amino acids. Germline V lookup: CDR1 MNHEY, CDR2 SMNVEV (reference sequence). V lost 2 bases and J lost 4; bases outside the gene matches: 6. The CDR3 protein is CASSLSLAGGLETQYF. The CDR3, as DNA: TGTGCCAGCAGTTTAAGTCTAGCGGGAGGACTAGAGACCCAGTACTTC.